These 13 T cell receptor beta chains share one sample of origin, sequenced in a study of blood T cell repertoires in COVID-19. Here immunoSEQ multiplex PCR was the method, and the copy in TCRdb shows in-frame clones only, minus some. The sample holds 150,000 to 200,000 clones, 88% seen once. The sample comprised peripheral blood. The receptors were gathered from a man in his sixties with acute or convalescent COVID-19.

The chain combines TRBV12-3 or TRBV12-4 with TRBJ1-6, with unresolved D. The CDR3 extends over 13 amino acids. V was cut by 5 bases and J by 10 bases, with 12 bases left in between. This CDR3 reads CASSLSSSSPLHF. The CDR3 nucleotides read TGTGCCAGCAGTCTGTCGTCAAGCTCACCCCTCCACTTT.

CDR3 nucleotides: TGTGCCAGCAGCTCGGGACAGGGCACAGATACGCAGTATTTT. It yields the protein CASSSGQGTDTQYF. This chain connects TRBV14 to TRBJ2-3; 8 bases agree with TRBD1. This CDR3 spans 14 amino acids. Unmatched junction bases numbered 2, after V lost 5 bases and J lost 1 base. Germline V gene sequence: CDR1 SGHDN, CDR2 FVKESK.

The chain combines TRBV7-2 with TRBJ1-2; 10 positions match TRBD1. CDR3 size: 16 residues. Germline V gene lookup returns CDR1 SGHTA and CDR2 FQGNSA. V dropped 4 bases and J dropped 4; count of bases not matched to a gene: 9. CDR3 residues: CASSSNIGQGGYGYTF. The CDR3 DNA sequence: TGTGCCAGCAGCTCCAATATAGGACAGGGGGGCTATGGCTACACCTTC. Based on the CDR3 plus reference TRBV7-2 and TRBJ1-2, the full variable domain is GAGVSQSPSNKVTEKGKDVELRCDPISGHTALYWYRQSLGQGLEFLIYFQGNSAPDKSGLPSDRFSAERTGGSVSTLTIQRTQQEDSAVYLCASSSNIGQGGYGYTFGSGTRLTVV.

In its sample, this clone was seen a few times. Other DNA sequences from this sample encode an identical CDR3 as well. The chain links TRBV9 to TRBJ1-3; possible D gene TRBD1, 5 bases. Germline assignment: CDR1 SGDLS and CDR2 YYNGEE. V was shortened by 4 bases and J by 2 bases, with 10 bases between the two germline ends. The CDR3 loop spans 14 amino acids. As DNA, the CDR3 is TGTGCCAGCAGCTTTGGGACTCCTGGAAACACCATATATTTT. Amino acids: CASSFGTPGNTIYF.

This clone was detected once. This chain uses TRBV7-2 with TRBJ2-7, with 8 bases fitting TRBD2. The junction had 9 bases not matched to a gene; V was cut back by 5 bases and J by 6 bases. The germline V gene encodes CDR1 SGHTA and CDR2 FQGNSA. This CDR3 region has 14 residues. CDR3 sequence reads: CASSRPGGGGEQYF. The CDR3 DNA reads as TGTGCCAGCAGCCGTCCGGGAGGGGGTGGCGAGCAGTACTTC.

This clone was counted once. The rearrangement links TRBV7-2 to TRBJ1-1; tentatively, D is TRBD1 (5 bases). Trimming shortened V by 1 base and J by 1 base, and 10 bases separated the two germline ends. The CDR3 runs to 15 residues. From germline, CDR1 is SGHTA and CDR2 FQGNSA. CDR3 sequence reads: CASSLVAGRNTEAFF. The CDR3 DNA follows: TGTGCCAGCAGCTTAGTTGCAGGGCGGAACACTGAAGCTTTCTTT.

This chain links TRBV6-5 with TRBJ2-6, with D tentatively TRBD2 (6 bases). The CDR3 loop spans 16 amino acids. Germline assignment: CDR1 MNHEY and CDR2 SVGAGI. The germline V and J ends were trimmed by 4 bases and 0 bases, with 10 bases remaining between them. CDR3 sequence (DNA): TGTGCCAGCAGTTCCCGGGGGTACTCTGGGGCCAACGTCCTGACTTTC. It encodes CASSSRGYSGANVLTF.

This clone was found a few times. V is TRBV18 and J is TRBJ1-5; D might be TRBD1 (6 bases). With 5 bases removed from V and 5 bases from J, the gap between germline ends came to 10 bases. The CDR3 has 13 amino acids. The V gene's germline CDR1 is KGHSH and CDR2 LQKENI. The CDR3 bases are TGTGCCAGCTCAACAGGGTCGGATCAGCCCCAGCATTTT. Its translation is CASSTGSDQPQHF.

The chain carries TRBV6-5 and TRBJ1-3, with D uncertain. Germline V gene data show CDR1 as MNHEY and CDR2 as SVGAGI. This CDR3 comprises 13 residues. Trimming shortened V by 8 bases and J by 4 bases, and 12 bases separated the two germline ends. CDR3 coding DNA: TGTGCCAGCGAGGGCAGTGCCGGAAACACCATATATTTT. This encodes CASEGSAGNTIYF.

This clone was seen only a few times. The V call is TRBV19, the J call TRBJ1-5, with a tentative D call TRBD1 (6 bases). V lost 0 bases to trimming and J lost 3 bases, with 9 bases between them. CDR1 is LNHDA, CDR2 SQIVND, per germline (reference sequence). The length of the CDR3 is 15 residues. CDR3 nucleotide sequence: TGTGCCAGTAGTATAGAGGGGGCTGACAATCAGCCCCAGCATTTT. Its protein is CASSIEGADNQPQHF.

V gene TRBV28 combines with J gene TRBJ2-3, with D perhaps matching TRBD1 (6 bases). This CDR3 is 14 amino acids long. Trimming stripped 1 base from V and 3 bases from J, with 8 bases between. From germline, CDR1 is MDHEN and CDR2 SYDVKM. This chain's CDR3 is CASSLLGATDTQYF. For the CDR3, the DNA is TGTGCCAGCAGTTTATTGGGGGCGACAGATACGCAGTATTTT.

The chain carries TRBV6-6 and TRBJ2-5; 10 bases are a match to TRBD2. CDR3 length equals 14 residues. V shed 4 bases and J 5 bases; nucleotides not matched to a gene: 4. Looked up from germline, CDR1 is MNHNY and CDR2 is SVGAGI (reference sequence). The CDR3 sequence: CASSSAGGPETQYF. CDR3 coding DNA: TGTGCCAGCAGTTCAGCGGGGGGGCCCGAGACCCAGTACTTC.

The genes are TRBV6-6 and TRBJ1-2, with D hard to call. Germline loops: CDR1 MNHNY, CDR2 SVGAGI (reference sequence). The CDR3 is 15 amino acids. Trimming cost V 8 bases and J 1 base, with 17 bases left between them. This chain's CDR3 is CASRKTGAVNYGYTF. CDR3 nucleotides: TGTGCCAGCCGCAAGACGGGTGCCGTTAACTATGGCTACACCTTC.